The 19 T cell receptor beta chains in this list originate from one sample, sequenced in a study of blood T cell repertoires in COVID-19. Libraries were prepared by immunoSEQ multiplex PCR; TCRdb keeps only in-frame clonotypes and omits some of them. The sample consists of about 92,000 clones, over 80% of them appearing once. The sequenced sample consisted of peripheral blood. These receptors originate from a woman older than 75 with active or convalescent COVID-19.

The chain uses TRBV10-2 and TRBJ1-1; 8 positions match TRBD1. The CDR3 extends over 13 amino acids. Trimming took 6 bases from V and 8 from J; bases not matched to a gene: 8. The V gene's germline CDR1 is WSHSY and CDR2 SAAADI. The chain's CDR3 is CASRDPTGGEAFF. In DNA, the CDR3 is TGCGCCAGCAGGGATCCTACAGGGGGGGAAGCTTTCTTT.

The chain employs TRBV7-3 and TRBJ2-5; TRBD2 might be the D (6 bases). This CDR3 comprises 13 residues. The V end lost 5 bases, the J end lost 5 bases, and 12 bases lay between the germline ends. Germline V gene data show CDR1 as SGHTA and CDR2 as FQGTGA. CDR3 loop: CASSTGGRETQYF. The CDR3 DNA reads TGTGCCAGCAGCACCGGAGGGAGGGAGACCCAGTACTTC.

This clone was counted only a few times. This CDR3 is CAWSSIGGEQYF. For the CDR3, the DNA is TGTGCCTGGAGTTCGATCGGGGGTGAGCAGTACTTC. This chain joins TRBV30 and TRBJ2-7; D is possibly TRBD2 (6 bases). CDR3 length: 12 amino acids. Trimming took off 2 bases at V and 7 bases at J, with 12 bases between the two ends. From germline, CDR1 is GTSNPN and CDR2 SVGIG (reference sequence).

CDR3 region: CASRPGGVETQYF. CDR3 DNA: TGTGCCAGCAGGCCGGGGGGTGTAGAGACCCAGTACTTC. The chain uses TRBV12-3 or TRBV12-4 and TRBJ2-5; 7 bases are a match to TRBD2. The CDR3 spans 13 residues. The junction had 5 bases not matched to a gene; V was cut back by 6 bases and J by 4 bases.

J is TRBJ1-6 and V is TRBV10-3; D gene ambiguous. The CDR3 extends over 13 amino acids. Germline V gene lookup returns CDR1 ENHRY and CDR2 SYGVKD. Trimming removed 8 bases at V and 10 bases at J, with 15 bases between. CDR3 loop: CAICREIGSPLHF. The DNA of the CDR3 is TGTGCCATCTGTAGGGAGATTGGGTCACCCCTCCACTTT.

DNA of the CDR3: TGTGCCAGCTCACAGAGGAGCTCCTATAATTCACCCCTCCACTTT. The encoded protein is CASSQRSSYNSPLHF. V usage is TRBV18 and J usage is TRBJ1-6; D uncertain. Germline V lookup: CDR1 KGHSH, CDR2 LQKENI. This CDR3 is 15 amino acids long. Trimming took 4 bases from V and 0 from J, leaving 7 bases between them.

The chain couples TRBV7-2 to TRBJ2-3; 9 bases fit TRBD2. CDR1 SGHTA and CDR2 FQGNSA come from the germline V gene. Germline trimming cut 3 bases from V and 1 base from J; bases unmatched to any gene: 2. The CDR3 has 15 residues. CDR3 in DNA: TGTGCCAGCAGCTTGACTAGCGGACGCACAGATACGCAGTATTTT. This gives the protein CASSLTSGRTDTQYF.

The J gene is TRBJ2-7, the V gene TRBV6-6; D is perhaps TRBD2 (6 bases). Germline CDR1 is MNHNY and CDR2 is SVGAGI (reference sequence). Trimming removed 0 bases at V and 2 bases at J, with 11 bases between. The CDR3 sequence is 15 residues long. The CDR3 region is CASSYSEGTTYEQYF. CDR3 sequence (DNA): TGTGCCAGCAGTTACTCGGAGGGCACAACCTACGAGCAGTACTTC.

A few counts support this clone. J is TRBJ1-6 and V is TRBV5-1; 7 bases map to TRBD1. Germline V gives CDR1 SGHRS, CDR2 YFSETQ. After removal of 4 bases from V and 8 bases from J, the junction contained 6 bases not matched to a gene. The CDR3 is made up of 14 amino acids. CDR3 region: CASSPGQLHSPLHF. The CDR3 DNA reads TGCGCCAGCAGCCCGGGACAGCTACATTCACCCCTCCACTTT.

This chain uses TRBV19 with TRBJ1-5; 7 nucleotides match TRBD1. The CDR3 is 17 residues long. The germline V gene has CDR1 LNHDA and CDR2 SQIVND (reference sequence). The V segment lost 4 bases and the J segment 9 bases; nucleotides outside the gene matches: 18. The CDR3 coding sequence is TGTGCCAGTAGTACGGGGACAGTGGGCGGTTCGGTTCGGCCCCAGCATTTT. As protein: CASSTGTVGGSVRPQHF.

The V and J genes are TRBV5-1 and TRBJ1-1; D call uncertain. The ends were cut back, 5 bases at V and 6 bases at J, with 8 bases in the middle. CDR3 size: 11 residues. Per germline, CDR1 SGHRS and CDR2 YFSETQ. CDR3 loop: CASSENAEAFF. CDR3 sequence (DNA): TGCGCCAGCAGTGAGAATGCTGAAGCTTTCTTT.

There are a few counts of this clone. The V and J genes are TRBV6-5 and TRBJ2-3; 7 nucleotides line up with TRBD1. The CDR3 loop spans 14 amino acids. With 7 bases clipped from V and 0 bases from J, the junction kept 4 bases outside the gene matches. Germline values: CDR1 MNHEY, CDR2 SVGAGI. DNA of the CDR3: TGTGCCAGCAAGCGGACAGGTAGCACAGATACGCAGTATTTT. Protein sequence: CASKRTGSTDTQYF.

The CDR3 protein is CASRPPPTEHNEQFF. Written as DNA, the CDR3 is TGTGCCAGCAGACCGCCACCGACAGAGCACAATGAGCAGTTCTTC. This chain links TRBV7-2 with TRBJ2-1; TRBD1 might be the D (5 bases). Germline V gives CDR1 SGHTA, CDR2 FQGNSA. The CDR3 contains 15 residues. V lost 6 bases to trimming and J lost 5 bases, with 17 bases between them. Combining the CDR3 with reference TRBV7-2 and TRBJ2-1 gives the whole variable domain GAGVSQSPSNKVTEKGKDVELRCDPISGHTALYWYRQSLGQGLEFLIYFQGNSAPDKSGLPSDRFSAERTGGSVSTLTIQRTQQEDSAVYLCASRPPPTEHNEQFFGPGTRLTVL.

The chain joins TRBV6-2 or TRBV6-3 to TRBJ2-1; tentatively, D is TRBD2 (5 bases). V lost 4 bases, J lost 6 bases, and 16 bases lay in between. The CDR3 sequence is 15 residues long. Germline lookup yields CDR1 MNHEY and CDR2 SVGEGT. CDR3 bases: TGTGCCAGCAGTTCCGGGGATCAGGTGGGCAATGAGCAGTTCTTC. It encodes CASSSGDQVGNEQFF.

V and J are TRBV7-2 and TRBJ2-5; TRBD1 matches at 10 bases. The CDR3 covers 16 residues. Trimming took 3 bases from V and 5 from J; bases not matched to a gene: 9. Germline V gene lookup returns CDR1 SGHTA and CDR2 FQGNSA. CDR3 loop: CASSFAGTGVSETQYF. CDR3 DNA sequence: TGTGCCAGCAGCTTTGCCGGGACAGGGGTTAGCGAGACCCAGTACTTC.

This clone was detected only a few times. The chain is built from TRBV5-1 and TRBJ2-7; D call uncertain. The V gene lost 0 bases and the J gene lost 2 bases, with 15 bases spanning the gap. The germline CDR1 and CDR2 sequences are SGHRS and YFSETQ. The CDR3 sequence is 16 residues long. For the CDR3, the DNA is TGCGCCAGCAGCTTGGCCCCCGCAGCGTTAACCTACGAGCAGTACTTC. This codes for CASSLAPAALTYEQYF.

CDR3 coding DNA: TGTGCCAGTAGTATAACTCGGGACATCTACACCTTC. Protein: CASSITRDIYTF. The rearrangement uses TRBV19 and TRBJ1-2; maybe TRBD1 (6 bases). The CDR3 is 12 residues long. V was trimmed by 2 bases and J by 10 bases, leaving 11 bases between them. CDR1 is LNHDA, CDR2 SQIVND, per germline (reference sequence).

This clone was detected once. The chain combines TRBV6-5 with TRBJ2-7, with 8 bases fitting TRBD2. CDR1 is MNHEY, CDR2 SVGAGI, per germline. V shed 6 bases and J 2 bases; nucleotides not matched to a gene: 9. The length of the CDR3 is 15 residues. The CDR3 DNA follows: TGTGCCAGCAGGATTACCGCGGGGGGCCCCTACGAGCAGTACTTC. As protein: CASRITAGGPYEQYF.

This rearrangement joins TRBV12-3 or TRBV12-4 to TRBJ1-2, with TRBD1 as a possible D gene (5 bases). This CDR3 contains 12 residues. V was clipped by 2 bases and J by 10 bases, with 11 bases between them. The CDR3 DNA is TGTGCCAGCAGTTTACCCCAGGGCGCCTACACCTTC. Translating it yields CASSLPQGAYTF.